The 7 T cell receptor beta chains below all came from one sample that was sequenced in a study of early T cells in non-severe SARS-CoV-2 infection. TCRdb ran MiXCR on the 5' RACE reads and lists one entry per CDR3 protein. The table has under 40,000 distinct CDR3 sequences, 5.8% seen once. Sequencing used whole blood. These receptor sequences come from an adult who was a healthcare worker with PCR-confirmed SARS-CoV-2 infection or an uninfected control (not recorded which).

This clonotype was observed a few times. The chain joins TRBV27 to TRBJ2-3; 7 bases fit TRBD1. V shed 5 bases, J shed 4 bases, and the junction held 12 bases outside the gene matches. This CDR3 spans 16 amino acids. Germline V gene lookup returns CDR1 MNHEY and CDR2 SMNVEV (reference sequence). CDR3 DNA: TGTGCCAGCAGTCGCAAAGGACAGGTTAGGCCAGATACGCAGTATTTT. Amino acid sequence: CASSRKGQVRPDTQYF.

This clonotype was seen ten or more times. The chain uses TRBV19 and TRBJ1-2; TRBD1 might be the D (5 bases). V dropped 8 bases and J dropped 8 bases, with 15 bases sitting between them. Germline values: CDR1 LNHDA, CDR2 SQIVND (reference sequence). CDR3 size: 12 residues. The CDR3 loop is CASAGPLGGYTF. DNA of the CDR3: TGTGCCAGTGCAGGGCCTCTGGGAGGCTACACCTTC.

This clonotype appeared once. A read error may be the cause here, since a much bigger clone is one base away. The genes are TRBV25-1 and TRBJ2-7, with D perhaps assigned TRBD1 or TRBD2 (5 bases each). Germline V gives CDR1 MGHDK, CDR2 SYGVNS. This CDR3 is 11 amino acids long. CDR3 residues: CASRLGDELYF. The CDR3 coding sequence is TGTGCCAGCCGGTTAGGGGACGAGCTGTACTTC.

This clonotype was counted a few times. V gene TRBV4-1 combines with J gene TRBJ2-1; D is perhaps TRBD2 (7 bases). CDR3 length: 16 residues. Trimming pared 1 base from V and 12 bases from J, leaving 22 bases between. Germline V gene sequence: CDR1 MGHRA, CDR2 YSYEKL. CDR3 sequence reads: CASSQGRGASPLWQFF. The CDR3 nucleotides read TGCGCCAGCAGCCAAGGCCGGGGGGCCTCCCCGTTGTGGCAGTTCTTC.

Sample share makes this clonotype medium-sized. The chain is built from TRBV20-1 and TRBJ2-1; D ambiguous. Germline CDR1 DFQATT, CDR2 SNEGSKA (reference sequence). The CDR3 extends over 14 amino acids. V shed 6 bases and J shed 6 bases, with 18 bases lying between them. CDR3 sequence (DNA): TGCAGTGCACCTAACCGGGTCTACGGCAATGAGCAGTTCTTC. This sequence encodes CSAPNRVYGNEQFF.

This clonotype has at least ten counts. The J gene is TRBJ2-3, the V gene TRBV5-4; 8 nucleotides line up with TRBD2. The V and J ends lost 5 bases and 2 bases, in that order; junction bases with no gene match: 13. Germline V gives CDR1 SGHNT, CDR2 YYREEE (reference sequence). This CDR3 spans 17 amino acids. CDR3 in DNA: TGTGCCAGCAGTCCTCATGCCGTACTAGCGGTCACAGATACGCAGTATTTT. Translation: CASSPHAVLAVTDTQYF.

At least ten counts were recorded for this clonotype. This chain links TRBV27 with TRBJ2-5, with D maybe TRBD2 (6 bases). Trimming pared 6 bases from V and 5 bases from J, leaving 16 bases between. This CDR3 is built from 14 residues. Germline V gene lookup returns CDR1 MNHEY and CDR2 SMNVEV (reference sequence). Written as DNA, the CDR3 is TGTGCCAGCAGCCCTTGGGGGGTTTGGGAGACCCAGTACTTC. As protein: CASSPWGVWETQYF.